This T cell receptor (beta chain) appears in the sequencing data of a study of T cell responses to AZD1222 COVID-19 vaccine. Whole-study findings and limits: Baseline seropositivity occurred in only a handful of AZD1222 recipients. Mostly white British, mostly female donors; authors suggested clonal diversity may be underestimated.

V was clipped by 1 base and J by 6 bases; unmatched bases: 3. CDR3 size: 15 residues. Germline V CDR1 and CDR2: LGHNA, YNFKEQ. Details on this clone: What it recognizes is unknown.

Clones were read by immunoSEQ multiplex PCR, and TCRdb kept only the in-frame ones, dropping some. Of more than 80,000 clones listed, about 90% are singletons. Sequencing was performed on peripheral blood, taken on day 0 of MenACWY control vaccination. The chain has TRBV4-2 and TRBJ1-4; TRBD1 agrees at 9 bases. This TCR derives from an adult in good health. DNA for the CDR3: TGTGCCAGCAGCCAAGCGTGGACAGGGGATGAAAAACTGTTTTTT. Protein product: CASSQAWTGDEKLFF.